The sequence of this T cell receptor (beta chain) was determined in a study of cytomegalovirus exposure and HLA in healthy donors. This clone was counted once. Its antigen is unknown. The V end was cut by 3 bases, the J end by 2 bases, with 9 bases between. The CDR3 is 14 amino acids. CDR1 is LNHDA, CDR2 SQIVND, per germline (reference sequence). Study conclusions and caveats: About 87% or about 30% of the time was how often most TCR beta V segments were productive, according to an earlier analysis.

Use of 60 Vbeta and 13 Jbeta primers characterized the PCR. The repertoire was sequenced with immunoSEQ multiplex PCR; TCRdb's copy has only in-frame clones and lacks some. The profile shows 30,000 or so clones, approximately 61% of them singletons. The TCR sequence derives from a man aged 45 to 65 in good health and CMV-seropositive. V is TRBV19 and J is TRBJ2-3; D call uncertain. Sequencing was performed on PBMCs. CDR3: CASSISQSTDTQYF. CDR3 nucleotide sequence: TGTGCCAGTAGTATTTCACAGTCCACAGATACGCAGTATTTT.